The clone carrying this T cell receptor beta chain was seen once. Original analysis: Estimation of nucleated cell counts relied on the amplification of reference gene primers. Libraries were prepared by immunoSEQ multiplex PCR; TCRdb keeps only in-frame clonotypes and omits some of them. V and J calls and clone size come straight from that table; D and trimming were deduced from the DNA. Of about 230,000 clones in the sample, around 78% were seen once. The CDR3 consists of 18 residues. Germline CDR1 MGHDK, CDR2 SYGVNS. These data belong to a study of blood T cell repertoires in COVID-19. Study in general: There were acute and convalescent COVID-19 samples, and they came from the United States, Italy and Spain.

The TCR was taken from a woman in her 70s with active or convalescent COVID-19. The chain links TRBV25-1 to TRBJ1-1, with D possibly matching TRBD1 (6 bases). The material sequenced was peripheral blood. The CDR3 reads CPSPPPKNRQAVNTEAFF. As DNA, the CDR3 is TGTCCATCCCCTCCCCCTAAAAACAGACAGGCAGTGAACACTGAAGCTTTCTTT. The full variable domain, its missing parts supplied by reference TRBV25-1 and TRBJ1-1, is EADIYQTPRYLVIGTGKKITLECSQTMGHDKMYWYQQDPGMELHLIHYSYGVNSTEKGDLSSESTVSRIRTEHFPLTLESARPSHTSQYLCPSPPPKNRQAVNTEAFFGQGTRLTVV.